Included here is one T cell receptor beta chain sequence, with context. What this receptor recognizes is not known. The input lacks base qualities; no much larger clone sits a single base away. TCR CDR3 regions were amplified from genomic DNA by multiplex PCR using the deep immunoSEQ assay. Genomic DNA extracted from each cell subset was distributed evenly over all wells of several immunoSEQ 96-well plates, and each plate served as one replicate. For sorted subsets, approximately 210 ng genomic DNA, equal to 30,000 or so T cell genomes, was loaded into each replicate PCR. Purified libraries were measured with a Qubit 3.0 fluorometer, size-checked on a Bioanalyzer 2100, and measured again with the KAPA Library Quantification kit. Each immunoSEQ 96-well plate was sequenced on its own single-read 150-cycle Illumina NextSeq 550 flow cell. Regarding the original processing steps: Because only junctional sequences without quality scores were contained in the immunoSEQ output, filtering matching that applied to full-length reads could not be performed. Sequences were annotated with PyIR, a Python wrapper for IgBLAST v1.9, using IMGT germline references to assign V/J genes and CDR3. Reads with weak V/J assignments (E-value above 1e-6), missing CDR3, stop codons, out-of-frame junctions, or ambiguous translated residues were removed. A V3J clonotype was defined by an identical inferred V gene, J gene, and CDR3 amino acid sequence. The percentage overlap between two repertoires was calculated by dividing the number of shared unique clonotypes by the size of the smaller repertoire. Three approaches were used to assess repertoire richness: RTK rarefaction, the Chao1 estimator, and Recon v2.1 estimates of unobserved clonotypes. For all TCRbeta clonotypes obtained by the gDNA method from a few donors, generation probabilities were computed with OLGA. TCRdb limited this immuneACCESS table to in-frame rearrangements with V and J called. A share of clones is missing; checked studies link under half to unresolved V genes, and the rest is unexplained. V, J and clone size are taken as reported in that table, and D and trimming were inferred from the DNA itself. The table for this sample lists some 1 million clones; about 75% of them were counted only once. The top ten clonotypes cover roughly 1.4% of the sample.

The data stem from a study of shared clonotypes between healthy human individuals (dated by TCRdb to 2020 to 2022). Notes on the research overall: A couple of women and a few men aged 18 to 49 years were included in the cohort. For each donor, three plates each were used for CD4 naive and CD4 memory, two plates were used for CD8 naive, and one plate was used for CD8 memory. The study deeply sequenced blood TCR repertoires of about 5 healthy adults to estimate repertoire size and the extent of clonotype sharing between individuals. To increase sequencing depth and limit assay-specific biases, different laboratories used diverse techniques to prepare libraries and sequence TCR repertoires. Per donor, leukapheresis produced somewhere between about 0.8 and 9.5 billion PBMCs. Results and caveats for the whole study, not just this receptor: Pairwise subsampling indicated that sequencing depth was expected to affect the degree of clonotype sharing among donors. Incomplete sequencing was indicated by rarefaction of sorted-subset datasets, despite the large sequencing depth. Sampling was limited to blood, and TCR repertoires in tissue likely differ from TCR repertoires in blood. Clonotypes shared by all four sorted-subset donors showed higher generation probabilities than non-shared clonotypes. The small number of donors limited the genetic and exposure-history diversity represented. When a few donors were compared, the shared fraction of clonotypes was roughly 5% for naive CD4, approximately 3.3% for naive CD8, roughly 2.3% for memory CD4, and 0.4% for memory CD8. Estimated clonotype richness was generally larger for naive than for memory subsets.

Relative to germline, V is 7 bases shorter and J is 1 base shorter, with 15 bases between their ends. The CDR3, from cysteine to phenylalanine, totals 15 residues. Of all the DNA, just the CDR3 is kept, 45 bases in frame from base 1. Per the germline V gene, MNHNS is the CDR1 and SASEGT is the CDR2. The donors were healthy, HIV-negative adults with no recently reported acute infections or vaccinations. All donors were Caucasian adults living in Nashville, Tennessee, USA. CD4+ T cells were enriched by magnetic negative selection; naive cells were then positively selected on CD45RA, and the negative fraction formed the memory subset. Blood was obtained by leukapheresis, after which PBMCs were separated by Ficoll-Histopaque density gradient centrifugation and cryopreserved in liquid nitrogen vapor phase. Analytical flow cytometry was used to check the purity and quantity of each magnetically sorted T cell population. Genomic DNA was isolated from every sorted fraction and measured by UV absorbance on a Nanodrop 2000c.

The TCR comes from a young man in good health. Sequenced: memory CD4+ T cells sorted from blood. Taken with the paper, the label for cell subset or site translates to: CD45RA-negative fraction. This receptor chain uses TRBV6-1 and TRBJ2-3; the D element might be TRBD1 or TRBD2, as each aligns at 6 bases. The nucleotides read TGTGCCAGCATGGCTCCGGGGGCGGGCACAGATACGCAGTATTTT. The translation is CASMAPGAGTDTQYF.